The source of this T cell receptor beta chain is a study of shared clonotypes between healthy human individuals. In the study overall: Two women and a few men aged 18 to 49 served as donors. Each donor's CD8 memory used one plate, CD8 naive two, each CD4 subset three.

Naive CD8 populations comprised CD45RO-negative cells positively selected for CCR7, excluding terminally differentiated effector memory CD45RA+ cells. With 4 bases clipped from V and 2 bases from J, the junction kept 4 bases outside the gene matches. The germline V gene has CDR1 MNHNS and CDR2 SASEGT. CDR3 size: 15 residues. An approximately 200 ng quantity of DNA, 25,000 to 35,000 T cell genomes, went into the sorted-subset replicate PCRs. Produced via immunoSEQ multiplex PCR; TCRdb's table is partial and in-frame only. In the table there are about 2.2 million clones, about 93% of which are singletons.

The receptor was isolated from a man aged 18 to 35 in good health. Some clones in this sample may be carry-over from other donors' samples. Source material: naive CD8+ T cells from PBMCs. The chain joins TRBV6-1 to TRBJ2-1; 8 positions agree with TRBD2. The CDR3 DNA reads TGTGCCAGCAGTGTGCGGGAGGCTGCCTACAATGAGCAGTTCTTC. This codes for CASSVREAAYNEQFF.